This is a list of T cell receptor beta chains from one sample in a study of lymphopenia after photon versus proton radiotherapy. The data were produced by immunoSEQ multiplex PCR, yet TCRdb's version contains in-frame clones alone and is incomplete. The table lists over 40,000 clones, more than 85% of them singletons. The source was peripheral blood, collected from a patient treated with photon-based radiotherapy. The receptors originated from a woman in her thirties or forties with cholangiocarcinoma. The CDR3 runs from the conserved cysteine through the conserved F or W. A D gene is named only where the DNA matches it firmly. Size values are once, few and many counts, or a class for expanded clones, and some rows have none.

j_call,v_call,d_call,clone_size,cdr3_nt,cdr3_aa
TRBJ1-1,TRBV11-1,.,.,TGTGCCAGCAGGCAAAGGGAGAACACTGAAGCTTTCTTT,CASRQRENTEAFF
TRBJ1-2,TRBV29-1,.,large,TGCAGCGTTGAAGGAGAGGGACCGCAGTTAGCTAACTATGGCTACACCTTC,CSVEGEGPQLANYGYTF
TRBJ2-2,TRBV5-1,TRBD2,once,TGCGCCAGCAGGTCGGCGGGGGCGAACACCGGGGAGCTGTTTTTT,CASRSAGANTGELFF
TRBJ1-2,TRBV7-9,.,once,TGTGCCAGCAGCTCGGACATTCGCTATGGCTACACCTTC,CASSSDIRYGYTF
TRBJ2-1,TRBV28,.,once,TGTGCCAGCAGTTTAGGTCAGGGGGGCAATGAGCAGTTCTTC,CASSLGQGGNEQFF
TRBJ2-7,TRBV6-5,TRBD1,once,TGTGCCAGCAGTTACTCGGGACAGGGGGGCTACGAGCAGTACTTC,CASSYSGQGGYEQYF
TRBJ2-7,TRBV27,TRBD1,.,TGTGCCAGCTCTCCCGGGACAGGGGTGGGGGAGCAGTACTTC,CASSPGTGVGEQYF
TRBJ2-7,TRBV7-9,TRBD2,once,TGTGCCAGCAGCTCCTCTAGCGGGAGTGGTACACGCGAGCAGTACTTC,CASSSSSGSGTREQYF
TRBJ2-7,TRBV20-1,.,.,TGCAGTGCTAGAGACAGAGGCGAGCAGTACTTC,CSARDRGEQYF
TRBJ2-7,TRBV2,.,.,TGTGCCAGCAGGTTAGCCCGGGGCACATACGAGCAGTACTTC,CASRLARGTYEQYF
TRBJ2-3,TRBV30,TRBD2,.,TGTGCCTGGAGTAGGACTAGCGTCACAGATACGCAGTATTTT,CAWSRTSVTDTQYF
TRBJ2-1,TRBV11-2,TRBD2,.,TGTGCCAGCAGCTTAGGCGGGAGGGCGTTCAATGAGCAGTTCTTC,CASSLGGRAFNEQFF
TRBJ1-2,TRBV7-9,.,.,TGTGCCAGCAGCTTAGAGGGAGACTATGGCTACACCTTC,CASSLEGDYGYTF
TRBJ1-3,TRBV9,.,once,TGTGCCAGCAGCCCGTTCGGGGGTACCATATATTTT,CASSPFGGTIYF
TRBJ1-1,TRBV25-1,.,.,TGTGCCAGCAGTGCCCCAGAGGAGGGGCTCCCGCGGAACACTGAAGCTTTCTTT,CASSAPEEGLPRNTEAFF
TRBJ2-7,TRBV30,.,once,TGTGCCTGGAGTTGGACCGGCTACGAGCAGTACTTC,CAWSWTGYEQYF
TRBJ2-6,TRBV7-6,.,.,TGTGCCAGCAGCTTAACCTGGGGGGACCTGACTTTC,CASSLTWGDLTF
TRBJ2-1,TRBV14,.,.,TGTGCCAGCAGCCAAGAAGTAGGACTGGGGGCAGGGAATGAGCAGTTCTTC,CASSQEVGLGAGNEQFF
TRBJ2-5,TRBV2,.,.,TGTGCCAGCTGCTTGAGGCCAGAGACCCAGTACTTC,CASCLRPETQYF
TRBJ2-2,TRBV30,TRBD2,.,TGTGCCTGGAGGGGGCAGGGAGGGACCGGGGAGCTGTTTTTT,CAWRGQGGTGELFF
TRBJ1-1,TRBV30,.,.,TGTGCCTGGGACCGGAGTCCGAACACTGAAGCTTTCTTT,CAWDRSPNTEAFF
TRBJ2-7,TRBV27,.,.,TGTGCCAGCAGCACAACGATGTCCTCCTACGAGCAGTACTTC,CASSTTMSSYEQYF
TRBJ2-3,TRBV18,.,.,TGTGCCAGCTCACCACCGTCGGGGACGGATACGCAGTATTTT,CASSPPSGTDTQYF
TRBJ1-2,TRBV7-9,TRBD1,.,TGTGCCAGCAGCTTGGACAGGGAAGATGGCTACACCTTC,CASSLDREDGYTF
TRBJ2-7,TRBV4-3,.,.,TGCGCCAGCAGCCAAGTAGGCGGCTACGAGCAGTACTTC,CASSQVGGYEQYF
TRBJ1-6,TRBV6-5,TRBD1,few,TGTGCCAGCGCGAACCGGGACAGAAATTCACCCCTCCACTTT,CASANRDRNSPLHF
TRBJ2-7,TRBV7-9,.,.,TGTGCCAGCAGCCCCAGGGAGACCTACGAGCAGTACTTC,CASSPRETYEQYF
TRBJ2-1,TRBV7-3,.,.,TGTGCCAGCAGCTTAAGTAGGGCTAGCTTCACTGAGCAGTTCTTC,CASSLSRASFTEQFF
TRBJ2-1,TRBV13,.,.,TGTGCCAGCAGCCCGCGCCAGACAGGCCCAGGAAATGAGCAGTTCTTC,CASSPRQTGPGNEQFF
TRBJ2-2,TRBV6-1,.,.,TGTGCCAGCAGTGAAGAGAGGGGGACCGGGGAGCTGTTTTTT,CASSEERGTGELFF
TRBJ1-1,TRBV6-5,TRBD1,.,TGTGCCAGCAGTTACTCGCTTGGACAGGGTAAGACTGAAGCTTTCTTT,CASSYSLGQGKTEAFF
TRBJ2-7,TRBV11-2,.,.,TGTGCCAGCAGCTTTCCCGGTCCTCAATCCTACGAGCAGTACTTC,CASSFPGPQSYEQYF
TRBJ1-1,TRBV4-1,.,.,TGCGCCAGCAGCCAACCGACAGCGGGAAACACTGAAGCTTTCTTT,CASSQPTAGNTEAFF
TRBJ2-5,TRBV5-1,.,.,TGCGCCAGCAGCTTAAATAGTCAAGAGACCCAGTACTTC,CASSLNSQETQYF
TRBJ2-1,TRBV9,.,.,TGTGCCAGCAGCGTTAACAATGAGCAGTTCTTC,CASSVNNEQFF
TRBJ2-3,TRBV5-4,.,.,TGTGCCAGCAGCTGGTTAGATACGCAGTATTTT,CASSWLDTQYF
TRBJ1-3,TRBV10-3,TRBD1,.,TGTGCCATCAGTGAGACGCGGGACAGAGAGGATTTT,CAISETRDREDF
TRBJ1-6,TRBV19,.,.,TGTGCCAGTAGTATGAGCTATTATAATTCACCCCTCCACTTT,CASSMSYYNSPLHF
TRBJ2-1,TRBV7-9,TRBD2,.,TGTGCCAGCAGCCCACTCTCTAGCGGGAGTTTGTATGAGCAGTTCTTC,CASSPLSSGSLYEQFF
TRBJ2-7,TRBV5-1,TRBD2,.,TGCGCCAGCAGCTTGCCTCGGGAGGGCGAGCAGTACTTC,CASSLPREGEQYF
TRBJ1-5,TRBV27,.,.,TGTGCCAGCAGTCAAGGGATAGGGGAGTCGAGCAATCAGCCCCAGCATTTT,CASSQGIGESSNQPQHF
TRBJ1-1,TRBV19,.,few,TGTGCCAGTAGTATAGAAACGGGAAACACTGAAGCTTTCTTT,CASSIETGNTEAFF
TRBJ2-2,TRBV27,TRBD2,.,TGTGCCAGCAGACTAGCGGGGGCGAACACCGGGGAGCTGTTTTTT,CASRLAGANTGELFF
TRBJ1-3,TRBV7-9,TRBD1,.,TGTGCCAGCAGCTCGTGGGACAGGGGGAAGGCGTTTGGAAACACCATATATTTT,CASSSWDRGKAFGNTIYF
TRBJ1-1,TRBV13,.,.,TGTGCCAGCAGCCCTATGGGGAACCCTGAAGCTTTCTTT,CASSPMGNPEAFF
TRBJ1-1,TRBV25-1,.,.,TGTGCCAGCAGTGAAGGGGGGTTGAACACTGAAGCTTTCTTT,CASSEGGLNTEAFF
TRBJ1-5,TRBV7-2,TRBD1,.,TGTGCCAGCAGCTTAGACAGGGGAAATCAGCCCCAGCATTTT,CASSLDRGNQPQHF
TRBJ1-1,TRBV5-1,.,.,TGCGCCAGCAGCTTGGAATGGGGGAACACTGAAGCTTTCTTT,CASSLEWGNTEAFF
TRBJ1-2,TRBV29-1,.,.,TGCAGCGTTGAGGCCGACTCGGCGGGCTATGGCTACACCTTC,CSVEADSAGYGYTF
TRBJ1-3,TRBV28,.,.,TGTGCCAGCAGCCAAACTGGACAGAACTCTGGAAACACCATATATTTT,CASSQTGQNSGNTIYF
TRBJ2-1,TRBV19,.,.,TGTGCCAGTAGTATCGTAAGCTCCTACAATGAGCAGTTCTTC,CASSIVSSYNEQFF
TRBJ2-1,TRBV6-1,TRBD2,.,TGTGCCAGCAGTGAACGTGAGCGGGGGGGCCGTGAGCAGTTCTTC,CASSERERGGREQFF
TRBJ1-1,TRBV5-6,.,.,TGTGCCAGCAGCTTGAGGGTGAGGAATAGGGACCACACTGAAGCTTTCTTT,CASSLRVRNRDHTEAFF
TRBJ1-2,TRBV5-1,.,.,TGCGCCAGCAGCTTCCCGGGGGAAGGAGGCTACACCTTC,CASSFPGEGGYTF
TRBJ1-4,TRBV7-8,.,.,TGTGCCAGCAGTCCAGGGGCAACTAATGAAAAACTGTTTTTT,CASSPGATNEKLFF
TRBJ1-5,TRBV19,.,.,TGTGCCAGTAGTCCCTCGACCGTAAGGCCCCAGCATTTT,CASSPSTVRPQHF
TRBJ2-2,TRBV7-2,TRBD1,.,TGTGCCAGCACCAGGGGGCGAAGCGGGGAGCTGTTTTTT,CASTRGRSGELFF